Described below is a single T cell receptor beta chain sequence and its context. The sample comes from a study of OX40 agonist ivuxolimab in advanced cancers. Study in general: The drug used for patients, ivuxolimab, was an agonistic anti-OX40 (CD134) antibody.

The CDR3 sequence is 16 residues long. V was pared by 2 bases and J by 5 bases, with 10 bases of the junction left unmatched. Germline CDR1 and CDR2: MNHNY and SVGAGI (reference sequence). TCRdb's table, derived via immunoSEQ multiplex PCR, lists solely in-frame clones and lacks some. The data show about 72,000 clones, with roughly 80% seen just once and more than 4% held by the top ten. The receptor's source is an adult with an advanced solid tumor such as melanoma, head and neck, liver or kidney cancer. Sequences were derived from CD4+ or CD8+ T cells sorted from blood, sampled in a trial of the OX40 agonist ivuxolimab. This chain links TRBV6-6 with TRBJ2-7; 9 bases fit TRBD1. DNA for the CDR3: TGTGCCAGCAGTTACAACCCCGGGACAGGGCAAAACGAGCAGTACTTC. The encoded protein is CASSYNPGTGQNEQYF.